The 9 T cell receptor beta chains listed next were all sequenced from one sample in a study of regulatory T cells in long-lasting Graves disease. HTBI primers from iRepertoire and Arm-PCR of CDR3 regions yielded the TCR beta libraries. TCRdb analysed the multiplex PCR reads with MiXCR anew, one entry per CDR3 protein. The sample holds over 300,000 distinct CDR3 sequences, less than 20% seen once. Time point indicated: newly diagnosed GD, antithyroid drugs for less than 3 months. Preparation of the TCR library used RNA extracted from PBMCs. This specimen was peripheral blood mononuclear cells (PBMCs), taken at new diagnosis, from a patient treated with antithyroid drugs. These receptor sequences come from a female donor with Graves disease.

CDR3 nucleotide sequence: TGTGCCAGCAGGACCCAGGGTCATAGCAATCAGCCCCAGCATTTT. Translation: CASRTQGHSNQPQHF. The V gene is TRBV28, the J gene TRBJ1-5, with D perhaps TRBD1 (5 bases). This CDR3 is built from 15 residues. V was trimmed by 6 bases and J by 0 bases, leaving 12 bases between them. Germline V gene lookup returns CDR1 MDHEN and CDR2 SYDVKM.

The table lists this clonotype with many counts. The chain carries TRBV28 and TRBJ2-5; D is perhaps TRBD1 (6 bases). Per the germline V gene, CDR1 is MDHEN and CDR2 is SYDVKM. V was cut by 6 bases and J by 4 bases, with 18 bases left in between. The CDR3 spans 15 residues. The CDR3 region is CASSLGTTGRETQYF. The CDR3 coding sequence is TGTGCCAGCAGCCTCGGGACAACTGGGCGAGAGACCCAGTACTTC.

At least ten counts were recorded for this clonotype. The chain recombines TRBV27 with TRBJ1-2; a possible D gene is TRBD1 (6 bases). This CDR3 is 16 amino acids long. CDR1 MNHEY and CDR2 SMNVEV come from the germline V gene (reference sequence). Trimming left V 5 bases short and J 2 bases short, with 18 bases between. Here the CDR3 reads CASSAQQGGLNYGYTF. In DNA, the CDR3 is TGTGCCAGCAGTGCCCAACAGGGCGGGTTAAACTATGGCTACACCTTC.

The sample holds many counts of this clonotype. V and J are TRBV7-2 and TRBJ2-1, with D possibly being TRBD2 (6 bases). The CDR3 is 16 residues long. Trimming took off 4 bases at V and 5 bases at J, with 18 bases between the two ends. CDR1 is SGHTA and CDR2 is FQGNSA in the germline V gene. Here the CDR3 DNA reads TGTGCCAGCAGCTCGACTAGACAATTCTACCACAATGAGCAGTTCTTC. The encoded protein is CASSSTRQFYHNEQFF.

With respect to this clonotype: A much larger clonotype is one base distant, so this may be a read error. The rearrangement uses TRBV7-3 and TRBJ2-1, with D tentatively TRBD1 or TRBD2 (6 bases each). CDR1 and CDR2 from the germline V gene are SGHTA and FQGTGA. CDR3 size: 15 residues. The germline V and J ends were trimmed by 7 bases and 9 bases, with 22 bases remaining between them. The CDR3 coding sequence is TGTGCCAGCACCTCAAGGTTTGGGGGGCTTGGTGAGCAGTTCTTC. This sequence encodes CASTSRFGGLGEQFF.

This clonotype has a handful of counts. The chain uses TRBV7-2 and TRBJ2-2; D may be TRBD2 (6 bases). The CDR3 contains 16 residues. In germline, CDR1 is SGHTA, CDR2 FQGNSA. The ends were cut back, 5 bases at V and 1 base at J, with 14 bases in the middle. This chain's CDR3 is CASSLFRGKNTGELFF. The DNA for the CDR3 is TGTGCCAGCAGCCTCTTTCGCGGGAAGAACACCGGGGAGCTGTTTTTT.

This clonotype came up many times. The V gene is TRBV10-3, the J gene TRBJ2-3; 10 bases agree with TRBD2. This CDR3 is built from 16 residues. V shed 2 bases and J 2 bases; nucleotides not matched to a gene: 4. Germline CDR1 reads ENHRY; CDR2 reads SYGVKD. The CDR3 DNA is TGTGCCATCAGTGAGATCACTAGCGGGGCCACAGATACGCAGTATTTT. This codes for CAISEITSGATDTQYF.

This clonotype came up many times. J is TRBJ1-1 and V is TRBV6-1, with D maybe TRBD1 (6 bases). Trimming left V 7 bases short and J 3 bases short, with 15 bases between. The CDR3 is 14 amino acids. Germline values: CDR1 MNHNS, CDR2 SASEGT. CDR3 sequence: CASTPTGGDTEAFF. CDR3 in DNA: TGTGCCAGCACCCCGACAGGTGGGGACACTGAAGCTTTCTTT.

This clonotype was picked up many times. The gene calls are TRBV2 and TRBJ1-2; possibly TRBD1 for D (6 bases). Trimming cost V 2 bases and J 2 bases, with 6 bases left between them. Germline V gives CDR1 SNHLY, CDR2 FYNNEI. The CDR3 length is 13 residues. The CDR3 DNA is TGTGCCAGCAGTGAACAGGGGAACTATGGCTACACCTTC. It translates to CASSEQGNYGYTF.